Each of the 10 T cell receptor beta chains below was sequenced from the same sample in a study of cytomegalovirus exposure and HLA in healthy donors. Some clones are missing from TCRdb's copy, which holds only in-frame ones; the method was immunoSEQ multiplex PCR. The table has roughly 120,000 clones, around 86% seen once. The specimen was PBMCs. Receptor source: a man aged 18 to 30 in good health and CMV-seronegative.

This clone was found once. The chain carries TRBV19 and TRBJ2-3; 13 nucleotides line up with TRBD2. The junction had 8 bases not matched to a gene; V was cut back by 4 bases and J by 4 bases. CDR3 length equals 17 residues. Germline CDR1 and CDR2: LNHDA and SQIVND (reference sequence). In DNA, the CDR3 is TGTGCCAGTAGTAGACGGACTAGCGGGAGAGGCCCAGATACGCAGTATTTT. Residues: CASSRRTSGRGPDTQYF.

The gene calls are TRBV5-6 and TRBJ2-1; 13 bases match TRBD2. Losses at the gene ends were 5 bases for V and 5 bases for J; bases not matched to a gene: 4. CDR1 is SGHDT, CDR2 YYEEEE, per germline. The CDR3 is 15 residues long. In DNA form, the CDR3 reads TGTGCCAGCAGTCCCGGGACTAGCGGGGACAATGAGCAGTTCTTC. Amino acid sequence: CASSPGTSGDNEQFF.

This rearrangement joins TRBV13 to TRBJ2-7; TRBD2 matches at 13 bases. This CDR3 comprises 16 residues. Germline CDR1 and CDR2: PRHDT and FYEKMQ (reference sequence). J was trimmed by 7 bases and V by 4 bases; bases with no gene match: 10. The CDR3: CASSSPGLAGVGEQYF. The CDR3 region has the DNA TGTGCCAGCAGCTCCCCCGGACTAGCGGGAGTGGGTGAGCAGTACTTC.

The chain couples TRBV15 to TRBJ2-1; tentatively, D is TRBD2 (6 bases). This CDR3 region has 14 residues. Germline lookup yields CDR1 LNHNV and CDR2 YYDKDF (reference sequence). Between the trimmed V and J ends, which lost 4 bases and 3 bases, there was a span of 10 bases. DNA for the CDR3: TGTGCCACCAGCACGGCGGGGAGCTACAATGAGCAGTTCTTC. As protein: CATSTAGSYNEQFF.

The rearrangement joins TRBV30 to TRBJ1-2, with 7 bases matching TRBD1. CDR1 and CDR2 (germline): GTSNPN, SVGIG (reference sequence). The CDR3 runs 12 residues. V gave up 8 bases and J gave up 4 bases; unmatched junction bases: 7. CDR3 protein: CARLDRPYGYTF. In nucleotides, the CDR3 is TGTGCCAGATTGGACAGGCCCTATGGCTACACCTTC.

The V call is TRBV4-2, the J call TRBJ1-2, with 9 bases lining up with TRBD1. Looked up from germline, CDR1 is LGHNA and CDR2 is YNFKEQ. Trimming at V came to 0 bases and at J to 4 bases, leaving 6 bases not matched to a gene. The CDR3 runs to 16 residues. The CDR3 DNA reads TGTGCCAGCAGCCAAGATTTGGGACAGGGAGGCTATGGCTACACCTTC. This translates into CASSQDLGQGGYGYTF.

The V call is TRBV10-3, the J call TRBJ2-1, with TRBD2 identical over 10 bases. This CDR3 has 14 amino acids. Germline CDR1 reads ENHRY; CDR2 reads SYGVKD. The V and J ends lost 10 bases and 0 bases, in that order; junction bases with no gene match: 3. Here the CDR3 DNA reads TGTGCCACTACTAGCGGGAACTCCTACAATGAGCAGTTCTTC. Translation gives CATTSGNSYNEQFF.

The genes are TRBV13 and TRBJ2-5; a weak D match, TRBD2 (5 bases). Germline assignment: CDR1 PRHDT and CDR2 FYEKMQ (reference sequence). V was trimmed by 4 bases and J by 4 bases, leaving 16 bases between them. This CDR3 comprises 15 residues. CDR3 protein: CASSSRTAGVETQYF. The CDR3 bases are TGTGCCAGCAGCTCACGAACTGCGGGCGTAGAGACCCAGTACTTC.

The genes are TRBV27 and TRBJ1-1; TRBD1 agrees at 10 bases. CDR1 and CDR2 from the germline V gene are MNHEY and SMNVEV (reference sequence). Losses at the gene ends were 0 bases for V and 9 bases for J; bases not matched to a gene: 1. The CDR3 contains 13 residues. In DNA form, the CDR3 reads TGTGCCAGCAGTTTATCGGGACAGGGGAAAGCTTTCTTT. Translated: CASSLSGQGKAFF.

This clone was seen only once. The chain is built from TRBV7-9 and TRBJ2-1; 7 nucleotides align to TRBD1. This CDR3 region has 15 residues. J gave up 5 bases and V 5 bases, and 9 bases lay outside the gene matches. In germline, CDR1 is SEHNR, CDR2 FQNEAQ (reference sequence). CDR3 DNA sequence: TGTGCCAGCAGCCCGCCGGGACAGAGAGACAATGAGCAGTTCTTC. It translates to CASSPPGQRDNEQFF.